The 21 T cell receptor beta chains reported below all come from one sample, sequenced in a study of human T cells and chemical hapten exposure. Time point indicated: patch test 2, 6 weeks after DPC sensitization. This sample's treatment: therapeutic diphenylcyclopropenone sensitization with weekly scalp DPC. TCRdb reanalysed the RACE reads using MiXCR and keeps one entry per CDR3 protein. Of approximately 110,000 distinct CDR3 sequences in the sample, roughly a tenth are singletons; the top ten hold 3% to 4%. The sample was whole blood, taken in connection with sensitization to the hapten diphenylcyclopropenone (DPC). These receptors all stem from a woman aged 40 to 55 with alopecia areata. Some clones in this sample may be carry-over from other donors' samples.

In its sample, this clonotype was seen a few times. The rearrangement joins TRBV18 to TRBJ2-3; D remains unclear. The CDR3 is 13 residues long. V was trimmed by 8 bases and J by 0 bases, leaving 9 bases between them. Germline CDR1 is KGHSH and CDR2 is LQKENI. The CDR3 reads CASRRPSTDTQYF. The CDR3 DNA reads TGTGCCAGCCGCCGACCTAGCACAGATACGCAGTATTTT.

This clonotype was observed many times. The V gene is TRBV10-3, the J gene TRBJ2-1, with TRBD1 as a possible D gene (5 bases). The CDR3 consists of 14 residues. The V end was cut by 6 bases, the J end by 2 bases, with 11 bases between. Germline V gene lookup returns CDR1 ENHRY and CDR2 SYGVKD. Here the CDR3 DNA reads TGTGCCATCAGAGGGCAGGGCCCCTACAATGAGCAGTTCTTC. Translated: CAIRGQGPYNEQFF.

There are many counts of this clonotype. The rearrangement joins TRBV5-1 to TRBJ1-5; D is perhaps TRBD1 (5 bases). This CDR3 is built from 13 residues. CDR1 is SGHRS, CDR2 YFSETQ, per germline. V shed 4 bases and J shed 6 bases, with 11 bases lying between them. CDR3 loop: CASSLGGSQPQHF. The CDR3 nucleotides read TGCGCCAGCAGCCTGGGGGGGAGTCAGCCCCAGCATTTT.

This clonotype has a handful of counts. The V gene is TRBV27, the J gene TRBJ2-7; no firm D call. This CDR3 region has 14 residues. Trimming cost V 2 bases and J 4 bases, with 12 bases left between them. CDR1 and CDR2 (germline): MNHEY, SMNVEV (reference sequence). The CDR3 reads CASSLVFREYEQYF. The CDR3 bases are TGTGCCAGCAGTTTAGTCTTTCGCGAATACGAGCAGTACTTC.

This chain connects TRBV7-9 to TRBJ2-7, with 10 nucleotides matching TRBD1. Germline CDR1 SEHNR, CDR2 FQNEAQ (reference sequence). CDR3 size: 14 residues. The J segment lost 5 bases and the V segment lost 5 bases, leaving 6 bases of the junction unmatched. The CDR3 loop reads CASSPRQGANEQYF. DNA of the CDR3: TGTGCCAGCAGCCCTCGACAGGGGGCGAACGAGCAGTACTTC.

This clonotype was counted at least ten times. The rearrangement joins TRBV20-1 to TRBJ2-3, with 9 bases that match TRBD2. Germline CDR1 is DFQATT and CDR2 is SNEGSKA (reference sequence). The CDR3 is made up of 16 amino acids. Losses at the gene ends were 3 bases for V and 8 bases for J; bases not matched to a gene: 15. DNA of the CDR3: TGCAGTGCTAGTCCGTCCTATAGCGGGGGAGGGGGTACGCAGTATTTT. Translating gives CSASPSYSGGGGTQYF.

The rearrangement uses TRBV12-3 or TRBV12-4 and TRBJ1-6, with a possible D match to TRBD1 (5 bases). V was shortened by 5 bases and J by 13 bases, with 24 bases between the two germline ends. This CDR3 region has 16 residues. Written as DNA, the CDR3 is TGTGCCAGCAGTCCCGGCTCCTTGGGGCCCGCGCGGCCCCTCCACTTT. Translating it yields CASSPGSLGPARPLHF.

This clonotype was counted many times. The CDR3 DNA reads as TGCGCCAGCAGCTTGGCAGGGGACATAAGGGAAAAACTGTTTTTT. It yields the protein CASSLAGDIREKLFF. The V call is TRBV5-1, the J call TRBJ1-4, with a weak D call TRBD1 (6 bases). Trimming took off 0 bases at V and 8 bases at J, with 14 bases between the two ends. There are 15 residues in the CDR3. Germline values: CDR1 SGHRS, CDR2 YFSETQ. The full variable domain, its missing parts supplied by reference TRBV5-1 and TRBJ1-4, is KAGVTQTPRYLIKTRGQQVTLSCSPISGHRSVSWYQQTPGQGLQFLFEYFSETQRNKGNFPGRFSGRQFSNSRSEMNVSTLELGDSALYLCASSLAGDIREKLFFGSGTQLSVL.

A single count supports this clonotype. This chain connects TRBV7-9 to TRBJ2-5; maybe TRBD2 (5 bases). The CDR3 is 13 residues long. Germline CDR1 SEHNR, CDR2 FQNEAQ (reference sequence). Trimming stripped 5 bases from V and 3 bases from J, with 10 bases between. The CDR3 DNA is TGTGCCAGCAGCGAGGACTTCGAAGAGACCCAGTACTTC. Encoded protein: CASSEDFEETQYF.

Concerning this clonotype itself: A single base separates this from a much larger clone, so it may be a read error. This rearrangement joins TRBV6-2 or TRBV6-3 to TRBJ2-7, with a tentative D call TRBD1 (5 bases). This CDR3 has 12 residues. CDR1 and CDR2 from the germline V gene are MNHEY and SVGEGT. With 6 bases removed from V and 7 bases from J, the gap between germline ends came to 13 bases. For the CDR3, the DNA is TGTGCCAGCAGCCTCAACAGGAATGAGCAGTACTTC. This codes for CASSLNRNEQYF.

This clonotype was found many times. The chain employs TRBV12-2 and TRBJ2-7; the table's D call, TRBD2, has no DNA check behind it. TRBV12-2 is a pseudogene locus. The CDR3 is 15 amino acids. The CDR3 spells CASRLALRGIVEQYF. The CDR3 region has the DNA TGTGCAAGTCGCTTAGCGCTTAGAGGGATCGTCGAGCAGTACTTC.

This clonotype was found a few times. V and J are TRBV11-2 and TRBJ2-1, with D maybe TRBD1 (6 bases). Germline CDR1 is SGHAT and CDR2 is FQNNGV. This CDR3 spans 16 amino acids. V lost 5 bases and J 0 bases, leaving 14 bases between the germline ends. CDR3 DNA sequence: TGTGCCAGCAGCCGTTGGACAGTGAGCTCCTACAATGAGCAGTTCTTC. Protein product: CASSRWTVSSYNEQFF.

This clonotype was seen repeatedly, ten times or more. The gene calls are TRBV7-9 and TRBJ1-1; D is undetermined. CDR3 length equals 13 residues. Trimming took off 6 bases at V and 5 bases at J, with 13 bases between the two ends. CDR1 and CDR2 from the germline V gene are SEHNR and FQNEAQ (reference sequence). DNA of the CDR3: TGTGCCAGCAGGGTTAGGCCAGAGACTGAAGCTTTCTTT. This encodes CASRVRPETEAFF.

The J gene is TRBJ2-4, the V gene TRBV6-1; no definite D call. The V end lost 0 bases, the J end lost 1 base, and 13 bases lay between the germline ends. CDR3 length: 17 amino acids. Germline V gene lookup returns CDR1 MNHNS and CDR2 SASEGT. For the CDR3, the DNA is TGTGCCAGCAGTGAAGCTCTATTTGGAGCCGCCAAAAACATTCAGTACTTC. Protein sequence: CASSEALFGAAKNIQYF.

The chain links TRBV11-2 to TRBJ2-4; 7 bases align to TRBD1. V was clipped by 8 bases and J by 6 bases; unmatched bases: 7. CDR3 length: 13 amino acids. Looked up from germline, CDR1 is SGHAT and CDR2 is FQNNGV. CDR3 DNA sequence: TGTGCCAGCTCGGGACAGCCTCCAAACATTCAGTACTTC. It specifies CASSGQPPNIQYF.

The rearrangement links TRBV11-2 to TRBJ2-1; TRBD2 matches at 10 bases. The junction had 5 bases not matched to a gene; V was cut back by 0 bases and J by 3 bases. CDR3 size: 17 residues. CDR1 is SGHAT and CDR2 is FQNNGV in the germline V gene. CDR3 coding DNA: TGTGCCAGCAGCTTAGATTCAGGACTAGCGGTCTACAATGAGCAGTTCTTC. Residues: CASSLDSGLAVYNEQFF.

The chain has TRBV5-6 and TRBJ2-1; D tentatively reads TRBD1 or TRBD2 (5 bases each). The length of the CDR3 is 15 residues. CDR1 is SGHDT and CDR2 is YYEEEE in the germline V gene. Trimming shortened V by 3 bases and J by 4 bases, and 14 bases separated the two germline ends. CDR3 sequence: CASSSLGAEYNEQFF. In DNA form, the CDR3 reads TGTGCCAGCAGCTCACTCGGGGCGGAGTACAATGAGCAGTTCTTC.

This rearrangement joins TRBV12-5 to TRBJ1-1; tentative D call: TRBD1 (6 bases). In germline, CDR1 is LGHNT, CDR2 FRNRAP. Trimming shortened V by 6 bases and J by 0 bases, and 8 bases separated the two germline ends. The CDR3 consists of 13 residues. Here the CDR3 DNA reads TGTGCTAGTGGGACAGGCTTGAACACTGAAGCTTTCTTT. It translates to CASGTGLNTEAFF.

The chain uses TRBV30 and TRBJ2-5, with D possibly TRBD1 on 5 matching bases. V dropped 5 bases and J dropped 5 bases, with 15 bases sitting between them. Germline values: CDR1 GTSNPN, CDR2 SVGIG (reference sequence). This CDR3 has 13 amino acids. CDR3 protein: CAWGYRTTETQYF. The CDR3 region has the DNA TGTGCCTGGGGTTACCGGACAACCGAGACCCAGTACTTC.

This clonotype was recorded at least ten times. The chain uses TRBV4-3 and TRBJ2-1, with D possibly matching TRBD1 (5 bases). Per germline, CDR1 LGHNA and CDR2 YSLEER. V lost 0 bases, J lost 4 bases, and 16 bases lay in between. The CDR3 is 17 residues long. The DNA of the CDR3 is TGCGCCAGCAGCCAAGATCCCGGCACAGGATATTACAATGAGCAGTTCTTC. This translates into CASSQDPGTGYYNEQFF.

This clonotype has more than one count but fewer than ten. The V gene is TRBV19, the J gene TRBJ2-1; 10 bases are a match to TRBD2. V dropped 3 bases and J dropped 7; count of bases not matched to a gene: 6. CDR3 length: 15 amino acids. CDR1 is LNHDA, CDR2 SQIVND, per germline (reference sequence). CDR3 amino acids: CASSIAAGGPNEQFF. DNA for the CDR3: TGTGCCAGTAGTATTGCAGCGGGGGGGCCTAATGAGCAGTTCTTC.